This TCR beta chain was sequenced for a study of identical twins. With regard to this clonotype: Antigen: not known. The junction and the germline gene differ at one end; a read error may be behind it.

Template switching added a universal primer site; cDNA carried unique molecular identifiers. TCRdb recomputed calls from the 5' RACE reads with MiXCR, one row per CDR3 protein. The sample shows roughly 260,000 distinct CDR3 sequences, around an eighth of them seen only once. No donor was unhealthy or non-Caucasian. General study results and limits: Twin pairs had excess sharing that was weaker in beta out-of-frame sequences. These conclusions were based on statistical analysis (cross-sectional, not following the same donors).

The sequenced sample consisted of memory (CD45RO+) T cells sorted from blood. The source of this sequence is a young woman in good health.

The CDR3 region has the DNA TGCCCCAGGACAGGGACGTACGAGCAGTACTTC. Amino acids: CPRTGTYEQYF. The chain uses TRBV27 and TRBJ2-7, with 8 positions matching TRBD1. This CDR3 is built from 11 residues. The germline gives CDR1 MNHEY, CDR2 SMNVEV (reference sequence).